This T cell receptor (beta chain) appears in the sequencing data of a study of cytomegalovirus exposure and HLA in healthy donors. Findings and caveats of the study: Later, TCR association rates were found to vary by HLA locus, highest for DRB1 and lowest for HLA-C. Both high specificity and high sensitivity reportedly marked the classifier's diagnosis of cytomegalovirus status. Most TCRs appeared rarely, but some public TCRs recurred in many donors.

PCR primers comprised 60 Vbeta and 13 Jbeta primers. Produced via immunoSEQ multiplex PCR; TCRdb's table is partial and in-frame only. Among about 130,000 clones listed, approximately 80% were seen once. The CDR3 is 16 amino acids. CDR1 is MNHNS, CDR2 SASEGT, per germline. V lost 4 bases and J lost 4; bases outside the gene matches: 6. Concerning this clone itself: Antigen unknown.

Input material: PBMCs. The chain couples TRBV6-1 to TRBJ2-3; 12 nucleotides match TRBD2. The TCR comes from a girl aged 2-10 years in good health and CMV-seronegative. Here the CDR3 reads CASSAALAGGPDTQYF. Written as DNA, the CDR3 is TGTGCCAGCAGTGCGGCACTAGCGGGAGGTCCAGATACGCAGTATTTT.